The T cell receptor (beta chain) described here comes from a study of CD8 T cells in Susac syndrome. CD8+ and CD4+ blood T cells underwent TCR beta sequencing. This CDR3 has 11 amino acids. Trimming shortened V by 4 bases and J by 5 bases, and 9 bases separated the two germline ends. CDR1 and CDR2 from the germline V gene are SQVTM and ANQGSEA. cDNA came from about 0.46 to 1 ug RNA primed by random hexamers. Each CDR3 protein is one row after TCRdb ran MiXCR on the immunoSEQ multiplex PCR reads. The sample shows some 250,000 distinct CDR3 sequences, 90% to 97% of them seen only once. The clonotype was recovered from a human donor with Susac syndrome. The V call is TRBV29-1, the J call TRBJ2-7; D call uncertain. Input material: CD4+ T cells from PBMCs. CDR3 coding DNA: TGCAGCGTTGGAAATGGAAACGAGCAGTACTTC. This gives the protein CSVGNGNEQYF.